Listed here is a single T cell receptor beta chain. Its antigen is unknown. Assay used: immunoSEQ multiplex PCR; TCRdb lists only in-frame clones, some missing. The sample lists 150,000 to 190,000 clones, 75% to 95% occurring once. CDR3 length: 14 residues. Germline V gene data show CDR1 as MDHEN and CDR2 as SYDVKM. Trimming removed 3 bases at V and 7 bases at J, with 15 bases between. This sample stems from a study of T cell responses to AZD1222 COVID-19 vaccine. Study-level results: Donors skewed white British and female; clonal diversity was possibly underestimated.

The receptor's source is an adult in good health. The sequenced sample was peripheral blood, obtained on day 0 of AZD1222 vaccination. V is TRBV28 and J is TRBJ1-1; maybe TRBD1 (6 bases). The CDR3 nucleotides read TGTGCCAGCAGTTTTCGGGGGCAGGTAGATGAAGCTTTCTTT. It codes for CASSFRGQVDEAFF.